This TCR beta chain was sequenced for a study of OX40 agonist ivuxolimab in advanced cancers. Method: immunoSEQ multiplex PCR; TCRdb's copy keeps in-frame clones and lacks some. The sample has 36,000 or so clones, 80% to 90% seen once. There are 15 residues in the CDR3. Germline lookup yields CDR1 SGHAT and CDR2 FQDESV (reference sequence). J was trimmed by 2 bases and V by 5 bases; bases with no gene match: 6. The material sequenced was CD4+ or CD8+ T cells sorted from blood, taken in a trial of the OX40 agonist ivuxolimab. The sequence was obtained from an adult with an advanced solid tumor such as melanoma, head and neck, liver or kidney cancer. The chain employs TRBV11-1 and TRBJ2-1; 7 bases match TRBD2. The CDR3 spells CASSPEAGTYNEQFF. As DNA, the CDR3 is TGTGCCAGCAGCCCTGAAGCGGGAACCTACAATGAGCAGTTCTTC.